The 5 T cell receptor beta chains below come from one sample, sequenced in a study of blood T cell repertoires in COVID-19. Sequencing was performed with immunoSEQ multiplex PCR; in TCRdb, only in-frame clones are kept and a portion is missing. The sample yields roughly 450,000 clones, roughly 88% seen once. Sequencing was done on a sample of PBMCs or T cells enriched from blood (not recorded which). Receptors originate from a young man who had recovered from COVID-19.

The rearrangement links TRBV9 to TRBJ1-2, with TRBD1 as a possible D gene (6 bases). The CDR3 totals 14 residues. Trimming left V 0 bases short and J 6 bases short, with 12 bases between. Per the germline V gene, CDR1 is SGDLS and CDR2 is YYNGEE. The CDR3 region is CASSVGRGADGYTF. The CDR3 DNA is TGTGCCAGCAGCGTAGGCCGGGGGGCAGATGGCTACACCTTC.

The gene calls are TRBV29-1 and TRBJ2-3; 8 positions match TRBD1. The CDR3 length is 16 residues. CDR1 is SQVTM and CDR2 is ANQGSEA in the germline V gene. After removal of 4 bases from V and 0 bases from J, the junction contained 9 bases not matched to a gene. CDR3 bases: TGCAGCGTTGCACCCAGGGGGCGGTCTAGCACAGATACGCAGTATTTT. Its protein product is CSVAPRGRSSTDTQYF.

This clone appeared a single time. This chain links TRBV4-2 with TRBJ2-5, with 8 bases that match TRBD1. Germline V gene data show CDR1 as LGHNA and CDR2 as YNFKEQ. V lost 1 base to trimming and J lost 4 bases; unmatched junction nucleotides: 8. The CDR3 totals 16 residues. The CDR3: CASSQVVRGPGETQYF. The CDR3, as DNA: TGTGCCAGCAGCCAAGTTGTCAGGGGGCCGGGAGAGACCCAGTACTTC.

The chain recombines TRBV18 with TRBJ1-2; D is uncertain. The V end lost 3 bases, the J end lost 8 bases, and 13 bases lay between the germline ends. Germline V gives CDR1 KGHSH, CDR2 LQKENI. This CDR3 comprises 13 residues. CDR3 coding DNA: TGTGCCAGCTCACCCGGTCAAGCTGAGGGCTACACCTTC. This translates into CASSPGQAEGYTF.

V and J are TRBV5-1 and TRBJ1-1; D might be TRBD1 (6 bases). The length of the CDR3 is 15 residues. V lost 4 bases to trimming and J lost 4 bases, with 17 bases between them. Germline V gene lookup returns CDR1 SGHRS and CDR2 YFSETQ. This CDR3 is CASSRAGDTGTEAFF. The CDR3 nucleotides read TGCGCCAGCAGCCGCGCAGGGGATACCGGCACTGAAGCTTTCTTT.